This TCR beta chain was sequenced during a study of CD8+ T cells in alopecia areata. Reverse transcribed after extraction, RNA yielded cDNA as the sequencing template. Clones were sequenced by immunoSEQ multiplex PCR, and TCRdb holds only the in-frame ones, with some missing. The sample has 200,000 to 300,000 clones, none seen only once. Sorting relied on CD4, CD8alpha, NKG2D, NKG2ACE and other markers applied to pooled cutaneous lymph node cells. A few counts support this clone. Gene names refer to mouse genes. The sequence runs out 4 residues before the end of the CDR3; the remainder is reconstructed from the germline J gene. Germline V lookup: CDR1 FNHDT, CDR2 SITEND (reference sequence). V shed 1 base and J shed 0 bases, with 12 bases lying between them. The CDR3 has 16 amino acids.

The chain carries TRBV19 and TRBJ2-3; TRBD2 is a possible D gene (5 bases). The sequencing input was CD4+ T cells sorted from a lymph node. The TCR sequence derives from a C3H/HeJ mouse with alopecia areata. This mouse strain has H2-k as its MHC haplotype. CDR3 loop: CASSISWEPSAETLYF. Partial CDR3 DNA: TGTGCCAGCAGTATAAGCTGGGAGCCTAGTGCAGAA.